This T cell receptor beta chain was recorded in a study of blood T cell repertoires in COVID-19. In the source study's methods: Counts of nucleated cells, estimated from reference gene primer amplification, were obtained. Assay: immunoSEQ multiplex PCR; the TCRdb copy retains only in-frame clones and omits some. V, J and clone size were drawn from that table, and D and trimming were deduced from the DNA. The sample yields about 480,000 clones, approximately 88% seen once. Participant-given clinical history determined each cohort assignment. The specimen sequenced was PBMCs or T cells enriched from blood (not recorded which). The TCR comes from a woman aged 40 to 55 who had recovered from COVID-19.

This CDR3 is CASRLGTALNTEAFF. The DNA for the CDR3 is TGTGCCAGCAGACTCGGGACAGCACTTAACACTGAAGCTTTCTTT. J is TRBJ1-1 and V is TRBV11-2; 7 bases are a match to TRBD1. Trimming removed 6 bases from V and 2 bases from J; junction bases left unmatched: 9. CDR1 SGHAT and CDR2 FQNNGV come from the germline V gene. The CDR3 is 15 residues long.